Listed below are T cell receptor beta chains from one sample, sequenced in a study of blood T cell repertoires in COVID-19. Some clones are missing from TCRdb's copy, which holds only in-frame ones; the method was immunoSEQ multiplex PCR. The data hold some 91,000 clones, with over 80% observed a single time. Sequencing input: peripheral blood. These receptors originate from a human donor in a cohort sampled during active COVID-19. Each CDR3 is given with its conserved first and last residue. Each record gives: J gene, clone size, V gene, D gene, CDR3 DNA, CDR3 protein. A D gene is named only where the DNA matches it firmly. A row's size may be missing; if present it is once, few, many or a size class.

TRBJ1-2	NA	TRBV7-2	TRBD1	TGTGCCAGCAGCACCGGAGGGGGACAGTTCTATGGCTACACCTTC	CASSTGGGQFYGYTF
TRBJ2-7	few	TRBV10-1	NA	TGCGCCAGCAGTGACCCGTCTAGCTACGAGCAGTACTTC	CASSDPSSYEQYF
TRBJ2-6	NA	TRBV28	NA	TGTGCCAGTATCAGCTCTGGGGCCAACGTCCTGACTTTC	CASISSGANVLTF
TRBJ1-5	once	TRBV3-1/TRBV3-2	NA	TGTGCCAGCAGCCGAGGACTAGTTAGCAATCAGCCCCAGCATTTT	CASSRGLVSNQPQHF
TRBJ1-4	NA	TRBV5-1	NA	TGCGCCAGCAGCTTGAGGGGACATCACAATGAAAAACTGTTTTTT	CASSLRGHHNEKLFF
TRBJ2-3	NA	TRBV7-8	TRBD2	TGTGCCAGCAGCCCCGGGGCTAGCGGGGAGGATACGCAGTATTTT	CASSPGASGEDTQYF
TRBJ2-1	NA	TRBV11-2	NA	TGTGCCAGCAGCTTAGATCAGGCGGGGTACAATGAGCAGTTCTTC	CASSLDQAGYNEQFF
TRBJ2-6	NA	TRBV19	NA	TGTGCCAGTAGTACCTCACATGTCTCTGGGGCCAACGTCCTGACTTTC	CASSTSHVSGANVLTF
TRBJ2-3	NA	TRBV7-2	NA	TGTGCCAGCAGCACGCTGAGACTCTCCACAGATACGCAGTATTTT	CASSTLRLSTDTQYF
TRBJ2-5	NA	TRBV4-1	NA	TGCGCCAGCAGCCAAAGCGGGCTAGGGAGGCTTCAAGAGACCCAGTACTTC	CASSQSGLGRLQETQYF
TRBJ1-1	NA	TRBV7-8	TRBD1	TGTGCCAGCAGCTACCGGGACAGGAACACTGAAGCTTTCTTT	CASSYRDRNTEAFF
TRBJ1-3	NA	TRBV30	TRBD1	TGTGCCTGGAGTGCCTTCAGGGGGCGCTTCCAGAGAAACACCATATATTTT	CAWSAFRGRFQRNTIYF
TRBJ2-7	NA	TRBV7-2	TRBD1	TGTGCCAGCAGCCGGACAGGGAGGTACGAGCAGTACTTC	CASSRTGRYEQYF
TRBJ2-1	NA	TRBV18	TRBD2	TGTGCCAGCTCACCAAGGAGCGGGGACCTAGCCTACAATGAGCAGTTCTTC	CASSPRSGDLAYNEQFF
TRBJ1-6	NA	TRBV3-1/TRBV3-2	NA	TGTGCCAGCAGCCAAGATTTAGATTCACCCCTCCACTTT	CASSQDLDSPLHF
TRBJ1-2	NA	TRBV2	NA	TGTGCCAGCAGTCCCACGACAGGAACGGATGGCTACACCTTC	CASSPTTGTDGYTF
TRBJ2-3	NA	TRBV13	TRBD2	TGTGCCAGCAGCTTACTGACTAGCCGGGAGGATACGCAGTATTTT	CASSLLTSREDTQYF
TRBJ1-4	NA	TRBV15	NA	TGTGCCACCAGCAGGACAAGACAGGCGCCAGCAACTAATGAAAAACTGTTTTTT	CATSRTRQAPATNEKLFF
TRBJ2-7	NA	TRBV6-5	NA	TGTGCCAGCAGTTACCGCCCGGGCTACGAGCAGTACTTC	CASSYRPGYEQYF
TRBJ1-4	NA	TRBV28	NA	TGTGCCAGCAGTTTCTCGGGGGGCAGGGGAAAACTGTTTTTT	CASSFSGGRGKLFF
TRBJ1-5	few	TRBV7-2	NA	TGTGCCAGCAGCTTCGGGGATCAGCCCCAGCATTTT	CASSFGDQPQHF
TRBJ1-4	once	TRBV5-1	TRBD1	TGCGCCAGCAGCTGGGACAGTGGGGCCAGCGGTGAACTGTTTTTT	CASSWDSGASGELFF
TRBJ1-1	NA	TRBV9	TRBD1	TGTGCCAGCAGCTTAATCGGACAGGGGGGGACTGAAGCTTTCTTT	CASSLIGQGGTEAFF
TRBJ1-3	NA	TRBV5-4	TRBD1	TGTGCCAGCAGCTTGGGAGCACCGGGACAGGGGGCTTCTGGAAACACCATATATTTT	CASSLGAPGQGASGNTIYF
TRBJ2-7	few	TRBV27	NA	TGTGCCAGCAGTTTCGGTTCTTTGGACGAGCAGTACTTC	CASSFGSLDEQYF
TRBJ2-7	once	TRBV6-5	NA	TGTGCCACTCAGGGGGGTCAGGACTACGAGCAGTACTTC	CATQGGQDYEQYF
TRBJ1-1	NA	TRBV9	NA	TGTGCCAGCAGCGTAGTGGGTGGCGGCGACACTGAAGCTTTCTTT	CASSVVGGGDTEAFF
TRBJ1-2	NA	TRBV2	NA	TGTGCCAGCAACGAACAACCGGGGGTTAACTATGGCTACACCTTC	CASNEQPGVNYGYTF
TRBJ2-7	NA	TRBV6-1	TRBD1	TGTGCCAGCAGTGAAACAGTCGGCGCAGGGGGATCCTACGAGCAGTACTTC	CASSETVGAGGSYEQYF
TRBJ2-1	NA	TRBV30	TRBD2	TGTGCCTGGAGTCCCCGCGGGAGGGTCTCCTACAATGAGCAGTTCTTC	CAWSPRGRVSYNEQFF
TRBJ2-5	NA	TRBV10-3	NA	TGTGCCATCAGCCGAGACAGAGAGCAAGAGACCCAGTACTTC	CAISRDREQETQYF
TRBJ2-3	few	TRBV5-5	NA	TGTGCCAGCAGCTTAGCGGTTGGCACAGATACGCAGTATTTT	CASSLAVGTDTQYF
TRBJ2-2	NA	TRBV5-1	NA	TGCGCCAGCAGCTTGGAAGGGGCGACCGGGGAGCTGTTTTTT	CASSLEGATGELFF
TRBJ2-7	NA	TRBV5-5	TRBD2	TGTGCCAGCAGCTTGCGGGAGGGACTCATCTCCTACGAGCAGTACTTC	CASSLREGLISYEQYF
TRBJ1-4	NA	TRBV5-1	TRBD1	TGCGCCAGCAGCCCAGGACAGGGGCCTGCAACTAATGAAAAACTGTTTTTT	CASSPGQGPATNEKLFF
TRBJ1-5	NA	TRBV19	TRBD1	TGTGCCAGTAGCCGGGACAGGGTCCTAGGGCAGCCCCAGCATTTT	CASSRDRVLGQPQHF
TRBJ2-3	NA	TRBV9	NA	TGTGCCAGCAGCGCAGGACTTACCCAAATCCAGTATTTT	CASSAGLTQIQYF
TRBJ1-2	NA	TRBV9	TRBD1	TGTGCCAGCAGCGTAGCCGAAGGTCCCGGACAGGGGTATGGCTACACCTTC	CASSVAEGPGQGYGYTF
TRBJ1-5	NA	TRBV6-1	NA	TGTGCCAGCAGTGAGGCAGGGGACCAGCCCCAGCATTTT	CASSEAGDQPQHF
TRBJ2-2	NA	TRBV28	TRBD1	TGTGCCAGCAGGTATCCCGGGACAGGTAGCGCCGGGGAGCTGTTTTTT	CASRYPGTGSAGELFF
TRBJ2-3	NA	TRBV28	NA	TGTGCCAGCAAAGGGCGGGCAGATACGCAGTATTTT	CASKGRADTQYF
TRBJ1-5	NA	TRBV19	NA	TGTGCCAGTAGTATGGAGGGGAGCGGAGGGCAGCCCCAGCATTTT	CASSMEGSGGQPQHF
TRBJ1-2	NA	TRBV28	TRBD1	TGTGCCAGCAGTTCCGCCCCAACAGGGGACTATGGCTACACCTTC	CASSSAPTGDYGYTF